The 11 T cell receptor beta chains reported below all come from one sample, sequenced in a study of blood T cell repertoires in COVID-19. The table came from immunoSEQ multiplex PCR; TCRdb's copy has only in-frame clones and leaves some out. This sample has approximately 190,000 clones; about four fifths occur once, and the top ten carry under 8%. The sample consisted of peripheral blood. All receptors derive from a man aged 55 to 70 with acute or convalescent COVID-19.

The V call is TRBV30, the J call TRBJ2-1; 7 bases map to TRBD2. V shed 0 bases, J shed 14 bases, and the junction held 13 bases outside the gene matches. CDR1 and CDR2 (germline): GTSNPN, SVGIG (reference sequence). There are 14 residues in the CDR3. The CDR3 sequence is CAWSVLFGGSLEFF. CDR3 bases: TGTGCCTGGAGTGTACTCTTTGGCGGGAGTTTGGAGTTCTTC. Variable domain in full (rest from reference TRBV30 and TRBJ2-1): SQTIHQWPATLVQPVGSPLSLECTVEGTSNPNLYWYRQAAGRGLQLLFYSVGIGQISSEVPQNLSASRPQDRQFILSSKKLLLSDSGFYLCAWSVLFGGSLEFFGPGTRLTVL.

This clone occurred a few times. The rearrangement uses TRBV7-9 and TRBJ2-7; the match to TRBD2 covers 13 bases. V dropped 5 bases and J dropped 4; count of bases not matched to a gene: 8. Germline CDR1 is SEHNR and CDR2 is FQNEAQ (reference sequence). This CDR3 is 16 amino acids long. CDR3 DNA sequence: TGTGCCAGCAGCCCTCGACTAGCGGGAGGACGATACGAGCAGTACTTC. Its protein product is CASSPRLAGGRYEQYF.

The chain couples TRBV7-3 to TRBJ1-1; D remains ambiguous. The CDR3 runs to 14 residues. Trimming took off 3 bases at V and 7 bases at J, with 15 bases between the two ends. Per germline, CDR1 SGHTA and CDR2 FQGTGA. The CDR3 sequence is CASSFGSGQNEAFF. In DNA, the CDR3 is TGTGCCAGCAGCTTCGGCTCAGGTCAAAATGAAGCTTTCTTT.

V gene TRBV6-2 or TRBV6-3 combines with J gene TRBJ2-1; TRBD2 matches 9 bases. The CDR3 runs to 18 residues. Germline CDR1 is MNHEY and CDR2 is SVGEGT. J lost 4 bases, V lost 2 bases, and 12 bases had no gene match. The CDR3 coding sequence is TGTGCCAGCAGTTACCTAGCGGGGTCACAGAGGGTTTACAATGAGCAGTTCTTC. Encoded protein: CASSYLAGSQRVYNEQFF.

The J gene is TRBJ2-2, the V gene TRBV7-6, with TRBD1 identical over 7 bases. V dropped 5 bases and J dropped 4; count of bases not matched to a gene: 4. The germline gives CDR1 SGHVS, CDR2 FNYEAQ. The CDR3 has 14 residues. In DNA form, the CDR3 reads TGTGCCAGCAGCCTGGGACAGATCACCGGGGAGCTGTTTTTT. Residues: CASSLGQITGELFF.

The chain employs TRBV20-1 and TRBJ2-3; tentative D call: TRBD2 (5 bases). The CDR3 is 15 amino acids. V gave up 3 bases and J gave up 2 bases, with 15 bases separating them. Germline values: CDR1 DFQATT, CDR2 SNEGSKA (reference sequence). As DNA, the CDR3 is TGCAGTGCTAGTCGGGTACACGGGAACACAGATACGCAGTATTTT. Translating gives CSASRVHGNTDTQYF.

V usage is TRBV30 and J usage is TRBJ2-2; 8 nucleotides match TRBD1. In germline, CDR1 is GTSNPN, CDR2 SVGIG (reference sequence). The junction had 15 bases not matched to a gene; V was cut back by 2 bases and J by 7 bases. The CDR3 spans 17 residues. The CDR3: CAWSPRQQGVHDGELFF. The DNA of the CDR3 is TGTGCCTGGAGTCCACGGCAACAGGGGGTTCATGACGGGGAGCTGTTTTTT.

The chain is built from TRBV6-5 and TRBJ1-1, with D perhaps matching TRBD1 (5 bases). In germline, CDR1 is MNHEY, CDR2 SVGAGI. Trimming removed 0 bases at V and 7 bases at J, with 12 bases between. CDR3 length equals 14 residues. The CDR3 reads CASSYSISQGEAFF. In nucleotides, the CDR3 is TGTGCCAGCAGTTACTCAATAAGCCAGGGTGAAGCTTTCTTT.

This chain connects TRBV18 to TRBJ1-2; 8 nucleotides match TRBD1. Germline V gene sequence: CDR1 KGHSH, CDR2 LQKENI. This CDR3 comprises 14 residues. J gave up 8 bases and V 3 bases, and 8 bases lay outside the gene matches. Written as DNA, the CDR3 is TGTGCCAGCTCACCTTCCGGGACAGGCAACGGCTACACCTTC. Translation: CASSPSGTGNGYTF.

The CDR3 coding sequence is TGCGCCAGCAGCTTGGCCGTAGCCACCGGGACTGAAGCTTTCTTT. It codes for CASSLAVATGTEAFF. The rearrangement links TRBV5-1 to TRBJ1-1, with D hard to call. CDR1 and CDR2 (germline): SGHRS, YFSETQ. The CDR3 spans 15 residues. Trimming removed 0 bases at V and 5 bases at J, with 14 bases between.

This chain uses TRBV7-9 with TRBJ2-7, with D perhaps matching TRBD2 (8 bases). This CDR3 is 15 amino acids long. V gave up 5 bases and J gave up 6 bases, with 20 bases separating them. Germline V gene data show CDR1 as SEHNR and CDR2 as FQNEAQ (reference sequence). CDR3 region: CASSPGGLGSLEQYF. Here the CDR3 DNA reads TGTGCCAGCAGCCCAGGGGGACTAGGATCTCTCGAGCAGTACTTC.